The 17 T cell receptor beta chains reported below all come from one sample, sequenced in a study of OX40 agonist ivuxolimab in advanced cancers. Clones were read by immunoSEQ multiplex PCR, and TCRdb kept only the in-frame ones, dropping some. This table has approximately 64,000 clones, 86% appearing once. This material consisted of CD4+ or CD8+ T cells sorted from blood, taken in a trial of the OX40 agonist ivuxolimab. The receptors come from an adult with an advanced solid tumor such as melanoma, head and neck, liver or kidney cancer.

This clone was seen just once. This rearrangement joins TRBV5-5 to TRBJ2-5; TRBD1 might be the D (5 bases). The V gene lost 0 bases and the J gene lost 10 bases, with 16 bases spanning the gap. The germline V gene has CDR1 SGHKS and CDR2 YYEKEE (reference sequence). CDR3 length: 14 amino acids. The DNA of the CDR3 is TGTGCCAGCAGCTTGGAGGGGCCAACCGTAGGCCAGTACTTC. Its translation: CASSLEGPTVGQYF.

This clone has only one observation. This CDR3 is CASRQVTGEKLFF. The CDR3 bases are TGTGCCAGCCGGCAAGTAACGGGAGAAAAACTGTTTTTT. This sequence joins TRBV7-3 and TRBJ1-4; D is uncertain. The V end was cut by 8 bases, the J end by 8 bases, with 15 bases between. Per germline, CDR1 SGHTA and CDR2 FQGTGA. The CDR3 sequence is 13 residues long.

Concerning this clone: The junction shows a germline mismatch at one end, possibly a read error. The chain employs TRBV20-1 and TRBJ2-7, with D uncertain. CDR3 length: 11 residues. Germline V gene data show CDR1 as DFQATT and CDR2 as SNEGSKA (reference sequence). CDR3 in DNA: TGCAGTGCTGCGAGCCGTTACGGGCAGTACTTC. It specifies CSAASRYGQYF.

The gene calls are TRBV10-3 and TRBJ2-7; tentative D call: TRBD1 (5 bases). Germline V gene lookup returns CDR1 ENHRY and CDR2 SYGVKD. V was pared by 3 bases and J by 7 bases, with 16 bases between. This CDR3 has 14 amino acids. The CDR3 sequence: CAISDSSAGWEQYF. CDR3 sequence (DNA): TGTGCCATCAGTGATTCCTCGGCAGGGTGGGAGCAGTACTTC.

V gene TRBV7-8 combines with J gene TRBJ2-5; D is unclear. V was cut by 2 bases and J by 6 bases, with 7 bases left in between. Per germline, CDR1 SGHVS and CDR2 FQNEAQ. The CDR3 contains 12 residues. The chain's CDR3 is CASSLRSQTQYF. CDR3 in DNA: TGTGCCAGCAGCTTACGGTCGCAGACCCAGTACTTC.

The rearrangement joins TRBV19 to TRBJ2-1; a possible D gene is TRBD1 (6 bases). The CDR3 is made up of 13 amino acids. Germline CDR1 reads LNHDA; CDR2 reads SQIVND (reference sequence). V shed 10 bases and J shed 0 bases, with 10 bases lying between them. DNA of the CDR3: TGTGCCACGACCAGGGGCTCCTACAATGAGCAGTTCTTC. Protein: CATTRGSYNEQFF.

The sample holds a few counts of this clone. The genes are TRBV11-2 and TRBJ1-4; D is unresolved. The V gene lost 5 bases and the J gene lost 4 bases, with 14 bases spanning the gap. Germline lookup yields CDR1 SGHAT and CDR2 FQNNGV. The CDR3 is 15 amino acids. CDR3 nucleotide sequence: TGTGCCAGCAGCCTCCGTGCGGTCGATAATGAAAAACTGTTTTTT. It yields the protein CASSLRAVDNEKLFF.

This clone was picked up a small number of times. The rearrangement joins TRBV5-5 to TRBJ2-2; TRBD1 is a possible D gene (6 bases). Germline-derived CDR1 and CDR2 are SGHKS and YYEKEE (reference sequence). The V and J ends lost 2 bases and 2 bases respectively, with 13 bases between them. The CDR3 runs to 16 residues. DNA for the CDR3: TGTGCCAGCAGCTTACAGGGCAACCTAAACACCGGGGAGCTGTTTTTT. This codes for CASSLQGNLNTGELFF.

CDR3 protein: CASSPDRPGGYGYTF. CDR3 bases: TGCGCCAGCAGCCCGGACAGACCAGGGGGCTATGGCTACACCTTC. The chain has TRBV5-1 and TRBJ1-2; TRBD1 matches at 7 bases. J gave up 4 bases and V 4 bases, and 10 bases lay outside the gene matches. Per the germline V gene, CDR1 is SGHRS and CDR2 is YFSETQ. This CDR3 is 15 amino acids long.

The chain recombines TRBV5-6 with TRBJ1-1; D remains unclear. The germline V gene encodes CDR1 SGHDT and CDR2 YYEEEE. CDR3 size: 14 residues. The V end was cut by 3 bases, the J end by 3 bases, with 12 bases between. The CDR3 reads CASSSDGLYTEAFF. CDR3 DNA: TGTGCCAGCAGCTCTGACGGATTATACACTGAAGCTTTCTTT.

The rearrangement uses TRBV6-1 and TRBJ2-3, with TRBD1 identical over 7 bases. Trimming cost V 6 bases and J 2 bases; bases outside gene matches: 5. Germline CDR1 is MNHNS and CDR2 is SASEGT. The CDR3 loop spans 14 amino acids. CDR3: CASRGDRYTDTQYF. The CDR3 DNA reads TGTGCCAGCAGGGGGGACAGATACACAGATACGCAGTATTTT.

The CDR3 nucleotides read TGTGCCAGCAGCGTAGGCTCAGGGGGCGTGGAGACCCAGTACTTC. Protein sequence: CASSVGSGGVETQYF. The gene calls are TRBV9 and TRBJ2-5; 8 bases are a match to TRBD1. CDR1 and CDR2 (germline): SGDLS, YYNGEE. After removal of 0 bases from V and 5 bases from J, the junction contained 6 bases not matched to a gene. This CDR3 has 15 amino acids.

V gene TRBV18 combines with J gene TRBJ2-5; 7 nucleotides line up with TRBD2. The V segment lost 5 bases and the J segment 5 bases; nucleotides outside the gene matches: 8. The CDR3 runs 14 residues. Germline V gene sequence: CDR1 KGHSH, CDR2 LQKENI. Here the CDR3 DNA reads TGTGCCAGCTCAGACGGACTAGACAATGAGACCCAGTACTTC. Its translation is CASSDGLDNETQYF.

The gene calls are TRBV19 and TRBJ2-7; TRBD1 is a possible D gene (6 bases). V lost 1 base and J 1 base, leaving 17 bases between the germline ends. CDR1 is LNHDA and CDR2 is SQIVND in the germline V gene (reference sequence). The CDR3 is made up of 17 amino acids. The CDR3 sequence: CASSIGRGQPGSYEQYF. The CDR3 DNA reads as TGTGCCAGTAGTATAGGAAGAGGACAGCCCGGGTCCTACGAGCAGTACTTC.

The rearrangement joins TRBV7-2 to TRBJ2-3; perhaps TRBD2 as D (6 bases). Trimming left V 1 base short and J 2 bases short, with 10 bases between. This CDR3 region has 15 residues. Germline V gene sequence: CDR1 SGHTA, CDR2 FQGNSA. In DNA, the CDR3 is TGTGCCAGCAGCTTAGTAGCGGTGGACACAGATACGCAGTATTTT. This gives the protein CASSLVAVDTDTQYF.

This clone was counted a few times. The gene calls are TRBV7-9 and TRBJ1-5; unclear D gene. Germline assignment: CDR1 SEHNR and CDR2 FQNEAQ (reference sequence). Trimming took off 1 base at V and 7 bases at J, with 5 bases between the two ends. The CDR3 totals 12 residues. CDR3 bases: TGTGCCAGCAGCTTAGGGGAGCAGCCCCAGCATTTT. Its protein is CASSLGEQPQHF.

The chain combines TRBV10-3 with TRBJ2-7; a weak D match, TRBD2 (5 bases). Trimming removed 6 bases at V and 4 bases at J, with 7 bases between. CDR1 is ENHRY and CDR2 is SYGVKD in the germline V gene. The CDR3 loop spans 11 amino acids. CDR3 nucleotide sequence: TGTGCCATCAGACGGGGTTACGAGCAGTACTTC. Amino acid sequence: CAIRRGYEQYF.